A single sample is the source of the 25 T cell receptor beta chains below, sequenced in a study of T cell clusters in autoimmune cytopenias. Some 38,000 genome equivalents of blood DNA were amplified for TRB. Multiplex touch-down PCR amplified TRB using TRB-A and TRB-B pools in one tube. Reprocessing the multiplex PCR reads, TCRdb reports a single entry for every CDR3 protein and omits DNA. The sample table includes about 8,100 distinct CDR3 sequences. Sequencing input: peripheral blood. All receptors come from a human donor with an autoimmune cytopenia or autoimmune hepatitis (not recorded which).

This chain connects TRBV6-5 to TRBJ2-1. Germline lookup yields CDR1 MNHEY and CDR2 SVGAGI. The CDR3 spans 13 residues. CDR3 sequence reads: CAISTDSYNEQFF.

In terms of frequency, this clonotype is medium-sized. The V gene is TRBV27, the J gene TRBJ1-6; TCRdb indicates TRBD1, and absent DNA this call remains unverified. Germline CDR1 MNHEY, CDR2 SMNVEV (reference sequence). The CDR3 loop spans 15 amino acids. CDR3: CASKTWDRGDSPLHF.

CDR3 amino acids: CASSLVSGGGETQYF. The chain recombines TRBV11-2 with TRBJ2-5; without DNA, the TCRdb call of TRBD1 cannot be checked. Germline lookup yields CDR1 SGHAT and CDR2 FQNNGV. The CDR3 loop spans 15 amino acids.

The rearrangement links TRBV11-1 to TRBJ1-1; lacking DNA, the TRBD1 call made by TCRdb goes unchecked. Germline CDR1 reads SGHAT; CDR2 reads FQDESV (reference sequence). The length of the CDR3 is 15 residues. CDR3 sequence reads: CASSYPGHLNTEAFF. Using reference TRBV11-1 and TRBJ1-1 for the parts outside the CDR3, the full variable domain is EAEVAQSPRYKITEKSQAVAFWCDPISGHATLYWYRQILGQGPELLVQFQDESVVDDSQLPKDRFSAERLKGVDSTLKIQPAELGDSAMYLCASSYPGHLNTEAFFGQGTRLTVV.

This clonotype is classed as medium-sized by frequency. This CDR3 reads CAWSAYYGGSGNTIYF. The chain joins TRBV30 to TRBJ1-3. Germline CDR1 GTSNPN, CDR2 SVGIG (reference sequence). This CDR3 comprises 16 residues.

This clonotype counts as medium-sized by frequency. The rearrangement uses TRBV29-1 and TRBJ1-2; TCRdb's D call, TRBD1, is unchecked because there is no DNA. The CDR3 length is 17 residues. Germline V CDR1 and CDR2: SQVTM, ANQGSEA. CDR3 residues: CSVEFQARRDRGYGYTF.

By frequency, this clonotype is medium-sized (0.01 to 0.1%). The chain uses TRBV30 and TRBJ1-2. Germline values: CDR1 GTSNPN, CDR2 SVGIG (reference sequence). The CDR3 is made up of 14 amino acids. CDR3 loop: CAWSVPDGPRGYTF. The full variable domain, with the rest looked up from reference TRBV30 and TRBJ1-2, is SQTIHQWPATLVQPVGSPLSLECTVEGTSNPNLYWYRQAAGRGLQLLFYSVGIGQISSEVPQNLSASRPQDRQFILSSKKLLLSDSGFYLCAWSVPDGPRGYTFGSGTRLTVV.

In terms of frequency, this clonotype is medium-sized. The chain carries TRBV12-3 or TRBV12-4 and TRBJ2-2; TCRdb indicates TRBD2, and absent DNA this call remains unverified. The CDR3 extends over 13 amino acids. This CDR3 reads CASSGLNTGELFF.

The chain couples TRBV27 to TRBJ1-1; the TCRdb call, TRBD1, lacks DNA for checking. The CDR3 spans 15 residues. Germline CDR1 reads MNHEY; CDR2 reads SMNVEV (reference sequence). The CDR3 is CASTRRGTQNTEAFF.

The genes are TRBV6-5 and TRBJ1-6; TCRdb reports TRBD1, a call that lacks DNA to check it against. The CDR3 length is 15 residues. Germline V gene sequence: CDR1 MNHEY, CDR2 SVGAGI. CDR3 sequence: CASSYQRGLNSPLHF.

This clonotype is labeled medium-sized based on frequency. V is TRBV19 and J is TRBJ2-7; the TCRdb D gene call, TRBD2, has no DNA to confirm it. Germline V gene lookup returns CDR1 LNHDA and CDR2 SQIVND (reference sequence). The CDR3 extends over 13 amino acids. The CDR3 loop reads CASSPTKNYEQYF.

The chain recombines TRBV29-1 with TRBJ2-3; TCRdb's D call, TRBD1, is unchecked because there is no DNA. The CDR3 has 14 amino acids. From germline, CDR1 is SQVTM and CDR2 ANQGSEA. Here the CDR3 reads CSVRGQGRQDTQYF.

Its frequency marks this clonotype as medium-sized. The V call is TRBV30, the J call TRBJ2-7; there is no DNA to check the TCRdb D call of TRBD1. The CDR3 spans 16 residues. The germline gives CDR1 GTSNPN, CDR2 SVGIG (reference sequence). The CDR3 spells CAWSVKGTPFRREQYF.

V usage is TRBV12-3 or TRBV12-4 and J usage is TRBJ1-2. There are 13 residues in the CDR3. This chain's CDR3 is CASSLGGNYGYTF.

V gene TRBV10-3 combines with J gene TRBJ2-3; TCRdb's D gene call, TRBD1, goes unchecked for lack of DNA. The germline gives CDR1 ENHRY, CDR2 SYGVKD. The CDR3 runs to 15 residues. This CDR3 reads CAISRTGISTDTQYF.

Its frequency marks this clonotype as medium-sized. The chain is built from TRBV18 and TRBJ2-5. CDR1 is KGHSH, CDR2 LQKENI, per germline. CDR3 size: 13 residues. This CDR3 is CASSPDFSETQYF. The whole variable domain, remainder taken from reference TRBV18 and TRBJ2-5, is NAGVMQNPRHLVRRRGQEARLRCSPMKGHSHVYWYRQLPEEGLKFMVYLQKENIIDESGMPKERFSAEFPKEGPSILRIQQVVRGDSAAYFCASSPDFSETQYFGPGTRLLVL.

J is TRBJ1-3 and V is TRBV6-5. This CDR3 has 14 amino acids. The germline V gene encodes CDR1 MNHEY and CDR2 SVGAGI. CDR3 in amino acids: CASSYRRGGDTIYF.

This rearrangement joins TRBV5-6 to TRBJ1-4; TCRdb returns TRBD1, unconfirmable since there is no DNA. The CDR3 has 14 residues. The germline V gene encodes CDR1 SGHDT and CDR2 YYEEEE. The CDR3 region is CASGTGTGDEKLFF. The variable domain in full, completed from reference TRBV5-6 and TRBJ1-4, reads DAGVTQSPTHLIKTRGQQVTLRCSPKSGHDTVSWYQQALGQGPQFIFQYYEEEERQRGNFPDRFSGHQFPNYSSELNVNALLLGDSALYLCASGTGTGDEKLFFGSGTQLSVL.

This clonotype is labeled medium-sized (0.01 to 0.1%) based on frequency. The genes are TRBV6-2 or TRBV6-3 and TRBJ1-6; TCRdb selects TRBD1, and the lack of DNA leaves this call unchecked. Germline values: CDR1 MNHEY, CDR2 SVGEGT. The CDR3 totals 15 residues. The CDR3 loop is CASSQQGVGNSPLHF.

In terms of frequency, this clonotype is large (0.1 to 1%). This chain connects TRBV27 to TRBJ2-6; with no DNA, the TCRdb D assignment of TRBD1 cannot be verified. This CDR3 contains 18 residues. Germline values: CDR1 MNHEY, CDR2 SMNVEV (reference sequence). This chain's CDR3 is CASSLSGTGGRGANVLTF.

This chain uses TRBV6-1 with TRBJ1-2; no DNA is available, so the TRBD1 call from TCRdb remains unchecked. Germline V gene sequence: CDR1 MNHNS, CDR2 SASEGT. The CDR3 has 14 amino acids. CDR3: CASSPGTGLYGYTF.

The rearrangement uses TRBV6-4 and TRBJ2-7; TCRdb lists TRBD1, though no DNA is available to test this call. This CDR3 has 14 amino acids. From germline, CDR1 is MRHNA and CDR2 SNTAGT. The CDR3 reads CASSETGGNYEQYF.

This clonotype is identified as medium-sized from frequency. The V gene is TRBV12-3 or TRBV12-4, the J gene TRBJ1-5; TCRdb selects TRBD1, and the lack of DNA leaves this call unchecked. The CDR3 sequence is 15 residues long. This CDR3 reads CASSSQGEGNQPQHF.

The chain couples TRBV19 to TRBJ1-3; the D gene TCRdb calls, TRBD1, cannot be checked with no DNA. There are 13 residues in the CDR3. Germline V gene data show CDR1 as LNHDA and CDR2 as SQIVND (reference sequence). This CDR3 is CASKRGSGNTIYF.

The CDR3 reads CASSPGLQGGYGYTF. The chain employs TRBV5-1 and TRBJ1-2. The V gene's germline CDR1 is SGHRS and CDR2 YFSETQ. CDR3 length equals 15 residues.